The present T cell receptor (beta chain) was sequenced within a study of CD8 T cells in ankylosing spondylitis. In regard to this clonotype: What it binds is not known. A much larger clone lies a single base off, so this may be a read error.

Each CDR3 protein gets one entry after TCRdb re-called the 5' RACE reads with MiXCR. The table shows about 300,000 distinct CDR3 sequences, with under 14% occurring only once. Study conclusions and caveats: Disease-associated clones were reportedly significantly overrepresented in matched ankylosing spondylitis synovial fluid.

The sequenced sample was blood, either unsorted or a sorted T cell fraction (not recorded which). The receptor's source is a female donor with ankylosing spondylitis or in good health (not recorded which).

The CDR3 loop reads CSARRNNGWRDTQYF. Written as DNA, the CDR3 is TGCAGTGCTAGAAGAAATAACGGTTGGAGAGATACGCAGTATTTT. This chain links TRBV20-1 with TRBJ2-3; D is undetermined. Trimming shortened V by 2 bases and J by 5 bases, and 17 bases separated the two germline ends. Germline V gene data show CDR1 as DFQATT and CDR2 as SNEGSKA (reference sequence). The CDR3 extends over 15 amino acids.